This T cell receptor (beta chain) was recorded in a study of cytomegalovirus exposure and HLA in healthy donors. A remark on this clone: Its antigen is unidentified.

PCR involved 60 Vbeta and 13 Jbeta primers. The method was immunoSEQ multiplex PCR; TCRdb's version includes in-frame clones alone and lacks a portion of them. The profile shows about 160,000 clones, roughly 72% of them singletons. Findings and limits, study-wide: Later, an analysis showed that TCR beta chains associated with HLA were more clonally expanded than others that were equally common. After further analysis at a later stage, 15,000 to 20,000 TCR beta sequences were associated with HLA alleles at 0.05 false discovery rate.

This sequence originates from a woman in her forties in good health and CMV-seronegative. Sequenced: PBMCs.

CDR3 loop: CASARSGGGYTF. The CDR3 DNA reads as TGTGCTAGTGCCCGATCGGGGGGTGGCTACACCTTC. The chain has TRBV12-5 and TRBJ1-2; perhaps TRBD1 as D (5 bases). The V gene's germline CDR1 is LGHNT and CDR2 FRNRAP. The CDR3 sequence is 12 residues long. Trimming removed 7 bases at V and 7 bases at J, with 13 bases between. The full variable domain, completed using reference TRBV12-5 and TRBJ1-2, is DARVTQTPRHKVTEMGQEVTMRCQPILGHNTVFWYRQTMMQGLELLAYFRNRAPLDDSGMPKDRFSAEMPDATLATLKIQPSEPRDSAVYFCASARSGGGYTFGSGTRLTVV.